One and the same sample provided the 19 T cell receptor beta chains below, sequenced in a study of shared clonotypes between healthy human individuals. Produced via immunoSEQ multiplex PCR; TCRdb's table is partial and in-frame only. The sample records around 2,100,000 clones, approximately 95% being singletons. Naive CD8 cells lacked CD45RO and underwent positive selection for CCR7, leaving out terminally differentiated effector memory CD45RA+ cells. The sample was naive CD8+ T cells sorted from blood. The receptors were gathered from a man aged 18 to 35 in good health.

The sample holds one count of this clone. The V and J genes are TRBV15 and TRBJ1-2; D is possibly TRBD1 (6 bases). V lost 3 bases to trimming and J lost 4 bases, with 12 bases between them. The germline CDR1 and CDR2 sequences are LNHNV and YYDKDF (reference sequence). The CDR3 totals 14 residues. The CDR3 nucleotides are TGTGCCACCAGCAGCACAGGGATCGGCTATGGCTACACCTTC. Translation gives CATSSTGIGYGYTF.

V gene TRBV4-1 combines with J gene TRBJ2-7; D unclear. The CDR3 totals 14 residues. Germline CDR1 MGHRA, CDR2 YSYEKL. The V and J ends lost 1 base and 3 bases respectively, with 10 bases between them. The CDR3: CASSQVTSRYEQYF. For the CDR3, the DNA is TGCGCCAGCAGCCAAGTTACCAGCCGCTACGAGCAGTACTTC.

This clone is a singleton in its sample. This chain uses TRBV13 with TRBJ2-1; 14 nucleotides line up with TRBD2. CDR3 length equals 17 residues. V was pared by 3 bases and J by 4 bases, with 5 bases of the junction left unmatched. Per germline, CDR1 PRHDT and CDR2 FYEKMQ (reference sequence). CDR3 residues: CASSLSTSGRGYNEQFF. DNA of the CDR3: TGTGCCAGCAGCTTGTCGACTAGCGGGAGGGGTTACAATGAGCAGTTCTTC.

The CDR3 DNA is TGTGCCAGCAAGGACGTGGGAGTCCCTCACACTGAAGCTTTCTTT. Translated, it gives CASKDVGVPHTEAFF. V gene TRBV7-9 combines with J gene TRBJ1-1; D uncertain. CDR3 length: 15 residues. V was cut by 7 bases and J by 3 bases, with 18 bases left in between. Germline V gene sequence: CDR1 SEHNR, CDR2 FQNEAQ (reference sequence).

V and J are TRBV5-4 and TRBJ1-2, with D unclear. Trimming took 0 bases from V and 5 from J, leaving 11 bases between them. Germline CDR1 and CDR2: SGHNT and YYREEE (reference sequence). This CDR3 region has 14 residues. The CDR3 DNA sequence: TGTGCCAGCAGCTTGGTCAACGCGCGATATGGCTACACCTTC. Protein product: CASSLVNARYGYTF.

The rearrangement uses TRBV4-1 and TRBJ2-1; no definite D call. The CDR3 extends over 12 amino acids. CDR1 MGHRA and CDR2 YSYEKL come from the germline V gene. V was trimmed by 0 bases and J by 10 bases, leaving 7 bases between them. The CDR3 here is CASSQDYREQFF. CDR3 bases: TGCGCCAGCAGCCAAGATTACCGGGAGCAGTTCTTC.

This sequence joins TRBV9 and TRBJ2-1; 10 nucleotides match TRBD2. Germline CDR1 is SGDLS and CDR2 is YYNGEE. The CDR3 contains 14 residues. Trimming took 5 bases from V and 5 from J; bases not matched to a gene: 4. The CDR3 region is CASRPTSGDNEQFF. CDR3 coding DNA: TGTGCCAGCAGGCCAACTAGCGGGGACAATGAGCAGTTCTTC.

The chain links TRBV7-6 to TRBJ1-1; TRBD1 is a possible D gene (5 bases). The germline V and J ends were trimmed by 5 bases and 5 bases, with 15 bases remaining between them. The CDR3 is 14 residues long. Looked up from germline, CDR1 is SGHVS and CDR2 is FNYEAQ. CDR3 sequence reads: CASSLSWGGTEAFF. The CDR3, as DNA: TGTGCCAGCAGCCTCAGTTGGGGCGGAACTGAAGCTTTCTTT.

The rearrangement links TRBV23-1 to TRBJ2-5, with a possible D match to TRBD2 (5 bases). The J call may be faulty, since TRBJ2-7 better matches the DNA end. TRBV23-1 is designated an ORF whose function remains uncertain. This CDR3 has 13 residues. For the CDR3, the DNA is TGCGCCAGCAGTCAATCGAAGAGGGCCGAGCAGTACTTC. As protein: CASSQSKRAEQYF.

V gene TRBV6-5 combines with J gene TRBJ2-5; 11 nucleotides align to TRBD2. The V gene end was trimmed by 4 bases and the J gene end by 1 base; junction bases not matched to a gene: 5. The CDR3 sequence is 16 residues long. Looked up from germline, CDR1 is MNHEY and CDR2 is SVGAGI. The CDR3 protein is CASSSRLAGIQETQYF. The CDR3 DNA reads TGTGCCAGCAGTTCCCGACTAGCGGGAATCCAAGAGACCCAGTACTTC.

This chain joins TRBV6-6 and TRBJ2-3, with D maybe TRBD2 (6 bases). V lost 1 base and J lost 1, with 9 bases in between. Germline assignment: CDR1 MNHNY and CDR2 SVGAGI (reference sequence). The CDR3 runs 15 residues. The CDR3 DNA is TGTGCCAGCAGTTACTGGGACTCGGGCACAGATACGCAGTATTTT. Translating it yields CASSYWDSGTDTQYF.

The genes are TRBV5-1 and TRBJ2-7; D gene unclear. This CDR3 is built from 12 residues. In germline, CDR1 is SGHRS, CDR2 YFSETQ. Trimming took off 2 bases at V and 5 bases at J, with 8 bases between the two ends. For the CDR3, the DNA is TGCGCCAGCAGCTTCGCCGGCGACGAGCAGTACTTC. Translating gives CASSFAGDEQYF.

As DNA, the CDR3 is TGTGCCAGCAGCCCGGGGGGATCCACTGAAGCTTTCTTT. Amino acid sequence: CASSPGGSTEAFF. V usage is TRBV5-4 and J usage is TRBJ1-1, with D possibly matching TRBD1 (5 bases). In germline, CDR1 is SGHNT, CDR2 YYREEE (reference sequence). The CDR3 runs to 13 residues. The V gene lost 4 bases and the J gene lost 4 bases, with 11 bases spanning the gap.

The CDR3 region has the DNA TGTGCCTGGAGTGTACCGGGGTTGGGAGACGAGCAGTACTTC. Its translation: CAWSVPGLGDEQYF. The J gene is TRBJ2-7, the V gene TRBV30; D perhaps matches TRBD2 (5 bases). Germline CDR1 reads GTSNPN; CDR2 reads SVGIG (reference sequence). V lost 0 bases, J lost 5 bases, and 14 bases lay in between. CDR3 size: 14 residues. The full variable domain, rest sourced from reference TRBV30 and TRBJ2-7, is SQTIHQWPATLVQPVGSPLSLECTVEGTSNPNLYWYRQAAGRGLQLLFYSVGIGQISSEVPQNLSASRPQDRQFILSSKKLLLSDSGFYLCAWSVPGLGDEQYFGPGTRLTVT.

The rearrangement uses TRBV5-5 and TRBJ2-7; D uncertain. Germline CDR1 is SGHKS and CDR2 is YYEKEE (reference sequence). This CDR3 contains 17 residues. Trimming removed 1 base at V and 3 bases at J, with 20 bases between. The CDR3 coding sequence is TGTGCCAGCAGCTTGCGTCATGGGGTGGACGGTGTCTACGAGCAGTACTTC. Its translation: CASSLRHGVDGVYEQYF.

This clone was seen once. The V call is TRBV7-9, the J call TRBJ1-1; D uncertain. Germline-derived CDR1 and CDR2 are SEHNR and FQNEAQ (reference sequence). This CDR3 is 13 amino acids long. V was shortened by 5 bases and J by 7 bases, with 14 bases between the two germline ends. The CDR3 nucleotides read TGTGCCAGCAGCCCGTCGGTGAGCCTTGAAGCTTTCTTT. Translation gives CASSPSVSLEAFF.

A remark on this clone: The sample has other DNA sequences that encode this CDR3 too. The chain recombines TRBV27 with TRBJ1-1; 9 nucleotides align to TRBD1. The J segment lost 0 bases and the V segment lost 6 bases, leaving 2 bases of the junction unmatched. In germline, CDR1 is MNHEY, CDR2 SMNVEV (reference sequence). The CDR3 covers 14 residues. The CDR3 here is CASRDRGLNTEAFF. CDR3 sequence (DNA): TGTGCCAGCAGGGACAGGGGACTGAACACTGAAGCTTTCTTT.

This chain links TRBV19 with TRBJ1-1; tentative D call: TRBD1 (5 bases). The CDR3 contains 12 residues. Germline assignment: CDR1 LNHDA and CDR2 SQIVND (reference sequence). V was clipped by 6 bases and J by 7 bases, with 12 bases between them. CDR3 in amino acids: CASSHSTVEAFF. The CDR3 DNA reads TGTGCCAGTAGCCACTCGACAGTTGAAGCTTTCTTT.

The chain couples TRBV7-2 to TRBJ2-7; D is unclear. CDR3 length: 16 amino acids. V was trimmed by 0 bases and J by 0 bases, leaving 12 bases between them. Germline lookup yields CDR1 SGHTA and CDR2 FQGNSA. CDR3 DNA sequence: TGTGCCAGCAGCTTAGCTGACACCCTCCCCTCCTACGAGCAGTACTTC. It translates to CASSLADTLPSYEQYF.